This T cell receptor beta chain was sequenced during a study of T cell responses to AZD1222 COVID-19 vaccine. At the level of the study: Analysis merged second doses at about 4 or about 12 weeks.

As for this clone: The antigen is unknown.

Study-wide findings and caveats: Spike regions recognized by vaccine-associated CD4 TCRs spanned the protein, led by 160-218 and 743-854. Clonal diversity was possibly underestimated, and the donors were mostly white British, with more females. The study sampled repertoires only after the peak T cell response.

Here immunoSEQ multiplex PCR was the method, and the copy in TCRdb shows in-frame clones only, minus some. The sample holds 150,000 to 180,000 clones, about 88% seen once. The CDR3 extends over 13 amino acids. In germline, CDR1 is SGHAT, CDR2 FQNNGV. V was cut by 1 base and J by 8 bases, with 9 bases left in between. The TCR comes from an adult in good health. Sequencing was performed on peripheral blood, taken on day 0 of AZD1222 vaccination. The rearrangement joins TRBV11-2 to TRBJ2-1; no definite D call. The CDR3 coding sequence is TGTGCCAGCAGCTTAGGCAGGCTAGATGAGCAGTTCTTC. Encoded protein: CASSLGRLDEQFF.